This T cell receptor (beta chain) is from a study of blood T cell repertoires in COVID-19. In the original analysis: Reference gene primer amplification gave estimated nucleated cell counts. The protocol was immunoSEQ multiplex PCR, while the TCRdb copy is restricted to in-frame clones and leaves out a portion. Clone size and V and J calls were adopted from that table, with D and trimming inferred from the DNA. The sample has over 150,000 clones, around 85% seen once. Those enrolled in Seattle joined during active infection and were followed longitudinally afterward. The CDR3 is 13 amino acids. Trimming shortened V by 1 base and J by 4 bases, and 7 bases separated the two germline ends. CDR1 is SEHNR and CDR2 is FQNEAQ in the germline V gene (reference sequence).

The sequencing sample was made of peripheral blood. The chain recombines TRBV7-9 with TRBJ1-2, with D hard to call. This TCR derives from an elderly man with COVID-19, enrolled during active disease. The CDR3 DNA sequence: TGTGCCAGCAGCTTAGTCGGGAGCTATGGCTACACCTTC. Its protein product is CASSLVGSYGYTF.